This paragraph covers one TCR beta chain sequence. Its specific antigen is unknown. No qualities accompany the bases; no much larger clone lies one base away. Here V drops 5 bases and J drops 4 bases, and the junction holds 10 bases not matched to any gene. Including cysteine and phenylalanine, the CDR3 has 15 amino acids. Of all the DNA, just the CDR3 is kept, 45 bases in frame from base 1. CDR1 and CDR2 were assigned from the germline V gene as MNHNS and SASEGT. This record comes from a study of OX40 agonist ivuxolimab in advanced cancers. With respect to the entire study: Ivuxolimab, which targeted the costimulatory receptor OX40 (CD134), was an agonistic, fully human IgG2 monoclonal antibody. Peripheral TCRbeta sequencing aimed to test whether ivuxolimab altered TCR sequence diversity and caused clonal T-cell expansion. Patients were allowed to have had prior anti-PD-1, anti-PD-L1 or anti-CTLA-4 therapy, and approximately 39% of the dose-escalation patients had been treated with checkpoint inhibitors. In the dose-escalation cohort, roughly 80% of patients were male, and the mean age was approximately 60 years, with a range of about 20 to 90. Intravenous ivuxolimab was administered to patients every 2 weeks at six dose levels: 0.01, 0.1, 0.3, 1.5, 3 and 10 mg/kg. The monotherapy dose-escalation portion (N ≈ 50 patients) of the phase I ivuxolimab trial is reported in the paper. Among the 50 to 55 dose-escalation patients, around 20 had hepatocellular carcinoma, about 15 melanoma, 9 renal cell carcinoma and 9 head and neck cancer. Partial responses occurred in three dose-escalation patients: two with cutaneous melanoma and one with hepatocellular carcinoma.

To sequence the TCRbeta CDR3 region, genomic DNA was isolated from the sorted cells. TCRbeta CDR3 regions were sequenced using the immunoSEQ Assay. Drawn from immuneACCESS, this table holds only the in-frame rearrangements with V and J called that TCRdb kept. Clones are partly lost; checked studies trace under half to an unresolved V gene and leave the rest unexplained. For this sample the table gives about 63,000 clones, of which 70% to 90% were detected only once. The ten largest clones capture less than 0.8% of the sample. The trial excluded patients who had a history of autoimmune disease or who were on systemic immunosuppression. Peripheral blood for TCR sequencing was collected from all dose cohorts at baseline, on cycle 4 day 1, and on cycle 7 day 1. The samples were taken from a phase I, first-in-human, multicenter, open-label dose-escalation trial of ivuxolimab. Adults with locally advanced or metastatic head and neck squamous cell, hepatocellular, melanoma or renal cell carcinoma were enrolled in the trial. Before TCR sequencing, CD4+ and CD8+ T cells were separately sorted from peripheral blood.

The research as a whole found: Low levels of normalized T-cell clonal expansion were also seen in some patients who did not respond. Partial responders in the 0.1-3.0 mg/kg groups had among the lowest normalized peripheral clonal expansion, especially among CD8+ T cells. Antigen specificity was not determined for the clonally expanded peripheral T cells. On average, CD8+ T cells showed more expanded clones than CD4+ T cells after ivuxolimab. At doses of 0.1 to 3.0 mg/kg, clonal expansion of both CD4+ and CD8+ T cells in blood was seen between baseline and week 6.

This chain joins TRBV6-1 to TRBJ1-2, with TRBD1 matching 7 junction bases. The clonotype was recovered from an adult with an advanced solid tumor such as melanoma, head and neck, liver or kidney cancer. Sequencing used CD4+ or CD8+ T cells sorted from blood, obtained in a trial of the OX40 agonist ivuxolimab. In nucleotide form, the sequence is TGTGCCAGCAGTCCACAGGGGAGGGTAGTCTATGGCTACACCTTC. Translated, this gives CASSPQGRVVYGYTF.